The source of this TCR beta chain is a study of shared clonotypes between healthy human individuals. Study-level findings and limits: Clonotype sharing among donors likely depends on sequencing depth.

Notes on this clone: The antigen remains unidentified.

Using immunoSEQ multiplex PCR, the repertoire was profiled, and TCRdb retains in-frame clones only, with some absent. This table holds about 1.4 million clones, around 97% found once. Trimming cost V 6 bases and J 8 bases, with 22 bases left between them. The length of the CDR3 is 15 residues. Germline V lookup: CDR1 ENHRY, CDR2 SYGVKD. CD4+ cells yielded CD45RA+ naive and CD45RA-negative memory subsets. The rearrangement links TRBV10-3 to TRBJ1-1; D is perhaps TRBD1 (5 bases). This receptor was taken from a man younger than 40 in good health. Sequencing was done on a sample of naive CD4+ T cells sorted from blood. Sample subset: CD45RA+ positively selected. The CDR3 nucleotides are TGTGCCATCAGCCCGGGGCCAAGCCCCGCTGTGGAAGCTTTCTTT. Its protein is CAISPGPSPAVEAFF.